These 7 T cell receptor beta chains were all obtained from the same sample, sequenced in a study of neurological immune-mediated disorders. TCRdb reanalysed the 5' RACE reads using MiXCR and keeps one entry per CDR3 protein. The sample has 50,000 to 70,000 distinct CDR3 sequences, roughly 12% seen once. The material sequenced was PBMCs. The source of these receptors is a woman aged 60-70 years with HTLV-1-associated myelopathy (HAM/TSP).

This clonotype was picked up many times. V gene TRBV20-1 combines with J gene TRBJ2-2; D is unclear. Germline V gene data show CDR1 as DFQATT and CDR2 as SNEGSKA (reference sequence). With 6 bases removed from V and 0 bases from J, the gap between germline ends came to 11 bases. The CDR3 has 14 amino acids. CDR3 amino acids: CSAPERSNTGELFF. CDR3 DNA sequence: TGCAGTGCCCCTGAACGGTCGAACACCGGGGAGCTGTTTTTT.

This clonotype has a count of ten or more. This chain connects TRBV11-2 to TRBJ2-1; D ambiguous. Germline-derived CDR1 and CDR2 are SGHAT and FQNNGV. The V end was cut by 5 bases, the J end by 6 bases, with 17 bases between. CDR3 length: 15 amino acids. Here the CDR3 reads CASSPVVGYSNEQFF. CDR3 bases: TGTGCCAGCAGCCCGGTTGTAGGCTACTCCAATGAGCAGTTCTTC.

This clonotype showed up many times. The rearrangement joins TRBV5-1 to TRBJ1-1, with D uncertain. Germline-derived CDR1 and CDR2 are SGHRS and YFSETQ. V was cut by 5 bases and J by 6 bases, with 23 bases left in between. The CDR3 is 16 residues long. The CDR3 is CASSPVSLREGSEAFF. For the CDR3, the DNA is TGCGCCAGCAGTCCCGTGTCGTTGAGGGAGGGCTCTGAAGCTTTCTTT. The full variable domain, with the rest looked up from reference TRBV5-1 and TRBJ1-1, is KAGVTQTPRYLIKTRGQQVTLSCSPISGHRSVSWYQQTPGQGLQFLFEYFSETQRNKGNFPGRFSGRQFSNSRSEMNVSTLELGDSALYLCASSPVSLREGSEAFFGQGTRLTVV.

This clonotype showed up many times. The chain is built from TRBV5-1 and TRBJ1-4; D unclear. The V and J ends lost 0 bases and 7 bases respectively, with 7 bases between them. The length of the CDR3 is 13 residues. Germline CDR1 reads SGHRS; CDR2 reads YFSETQ. The CDR3 nucleotides are TGCGCCAGCAGCTTGGGGTACGGTGAAAAACTGTTTTTT. This sequence encodes CASSLGYGEKLFF.

In the case of this clonotype: This may be a read error, as it is one base from a much larger clone. This chain links TRBV6-4 with TRBJ2-1; the match to TRBD2 covers 7 bases. CDR1 is MRHNA, CDR2 SNTAGT, per germline. Trimming cost V 6 bases and J 0 bases; bases outside gene matches: 8. CDR3 length: 16 amino acids. The CDR3 reads CASRSTSWSSYNEQFF. CDR3 in DNA: TGTGCCAGCAGATCGACTAGCTGGAGCTCCTACAATGAGCAGTTCTTC.

This clonotype was counted many times. The chain employs TRBV5-1 and TRBJ2-7; the D gene is possibly TRBD2 (6 bases). The CDR3 has 14 residues. V lost 0 bases and J lost 2, with 9 bases in between. The germline V gene encodes CDR1 SGHRS and CDR2 YFSETQ. The chain's CDR3 is CASSLAGLPYEQYF. The DNA of the CDR3 is TGCGCCAGCAGCTTGGCGGGACTTCCCTACGAGCAGTACTTC.

The rearrangement links TRBV27 to TRBJ2-1; TRBD2 might be the D (5 bases). Germline assignment: CDR1 MNHEY and CDR2 SMNVEV (reference sequence). V was clipped by 1 base and J by 5 bases, with 9 bases between them. The CDR3 consists of 14 residues. The CDR3 sequence is CASSLLRANNEQFF. CDR3 sequence (DNA): TGTGCCAGCAGTTTATTGCGGGCTAACAATGAGCAGTTCTTC.